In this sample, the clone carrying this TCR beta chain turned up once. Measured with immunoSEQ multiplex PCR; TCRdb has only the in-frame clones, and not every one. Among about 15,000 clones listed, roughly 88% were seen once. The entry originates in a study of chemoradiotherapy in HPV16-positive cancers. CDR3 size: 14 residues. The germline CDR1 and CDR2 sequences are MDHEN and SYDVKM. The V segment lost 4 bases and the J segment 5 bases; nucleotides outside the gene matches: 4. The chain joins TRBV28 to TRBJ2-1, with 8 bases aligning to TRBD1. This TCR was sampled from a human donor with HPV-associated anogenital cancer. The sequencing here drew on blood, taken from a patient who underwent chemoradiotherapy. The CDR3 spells CASSSPDRDNEQFF. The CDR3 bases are TGTGCCAGCAGTTCCCCGGACAGGGACAATGAGCAGTTCTTC.